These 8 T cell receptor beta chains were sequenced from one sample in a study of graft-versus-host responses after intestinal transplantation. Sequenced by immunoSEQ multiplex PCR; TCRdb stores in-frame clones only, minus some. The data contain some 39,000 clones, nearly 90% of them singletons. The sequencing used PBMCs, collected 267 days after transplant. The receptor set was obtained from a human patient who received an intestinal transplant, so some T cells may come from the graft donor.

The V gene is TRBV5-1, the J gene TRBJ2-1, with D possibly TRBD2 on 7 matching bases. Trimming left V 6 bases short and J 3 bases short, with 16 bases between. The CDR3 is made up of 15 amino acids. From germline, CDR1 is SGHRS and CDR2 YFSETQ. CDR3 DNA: TGCGCCAGCACCCCTGGGGGGGCCGTCTACAATGAGCAGTTCTTC. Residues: CASTPGGAVYNEQFF.

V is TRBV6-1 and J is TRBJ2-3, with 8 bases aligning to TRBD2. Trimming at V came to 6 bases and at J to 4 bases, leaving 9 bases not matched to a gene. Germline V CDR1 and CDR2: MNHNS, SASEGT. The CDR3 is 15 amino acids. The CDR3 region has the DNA TGTGCCAGCAGAATATCGGGGGGGGCAGCAGATACGCAGTATTTT. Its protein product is CASRISGGAADTQYF.

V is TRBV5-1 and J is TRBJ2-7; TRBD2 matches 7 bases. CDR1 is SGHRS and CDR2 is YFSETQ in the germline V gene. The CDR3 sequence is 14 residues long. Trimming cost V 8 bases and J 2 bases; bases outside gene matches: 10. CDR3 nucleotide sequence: TGCGCCAGTGGTCTAGCGGTCGTCGCCTACGAGCAGTACTTC. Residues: CASGLAVVAYEQYF.

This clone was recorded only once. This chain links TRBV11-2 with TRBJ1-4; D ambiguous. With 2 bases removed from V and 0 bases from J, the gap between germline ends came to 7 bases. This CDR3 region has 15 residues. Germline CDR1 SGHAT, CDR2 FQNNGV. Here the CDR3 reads CASSLTPATNEKLFF. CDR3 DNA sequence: TGTGCCAGCAGCTTAACTCCTGCAACTAATGAAAAACTGTTTTTT.

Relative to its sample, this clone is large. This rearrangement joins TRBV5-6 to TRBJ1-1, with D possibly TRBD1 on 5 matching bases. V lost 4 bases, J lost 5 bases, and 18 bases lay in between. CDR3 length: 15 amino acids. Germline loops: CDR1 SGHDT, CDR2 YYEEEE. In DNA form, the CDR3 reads TGTGCCAGCAGCCCCCCGGCTGGGGGTAGGACTGAAGCTTTCTTT. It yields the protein CASSPPAGGRTEAFF.

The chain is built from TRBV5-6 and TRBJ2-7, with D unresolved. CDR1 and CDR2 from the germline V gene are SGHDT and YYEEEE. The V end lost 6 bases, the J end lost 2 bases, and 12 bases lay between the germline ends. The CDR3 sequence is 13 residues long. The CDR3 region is CASTREQPYEQYF. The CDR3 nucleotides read TGTGCCAGCACTCGTGAACAACCCTACGAGCAGTACTTC.

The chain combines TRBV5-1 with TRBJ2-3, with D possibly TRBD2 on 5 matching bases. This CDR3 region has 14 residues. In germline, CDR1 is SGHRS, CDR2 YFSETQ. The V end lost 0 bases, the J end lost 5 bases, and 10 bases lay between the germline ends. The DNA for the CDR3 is TGCGCCAGCAGCTTGGAGGTGGGGAGAGATACGCAGTATTTT. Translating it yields CASSLEVGRDTQYF.

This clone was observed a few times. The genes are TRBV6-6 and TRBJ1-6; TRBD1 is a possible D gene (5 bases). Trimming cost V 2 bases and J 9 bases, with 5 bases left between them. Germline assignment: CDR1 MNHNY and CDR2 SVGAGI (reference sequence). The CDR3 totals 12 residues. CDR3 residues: CASSYRGSPLHF. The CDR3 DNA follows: TGTGCCAGCAGTTACAGGGGTTCACCCCTCCACTTT.